The rows below give T cell receptor beta chains drawn from one sample of a study of blood T cell repertoires in COVID-19. TCRdb's table, derived via immunoSEQ multiplex PCR, lists solely in-frame clones and lacks some. The sample carries about 6,000 clones, around 90% recorded once. Sequenced input: peripheral blood. The origin of the receptors is a human donor in a cohort sampled during active COVID-19. The CDR3 runs from the conserved cysteine through the conserved F or W. D genes are given only for firm matches. Size values are once, few and many counts, or a class for expanded clones, and some rows have none.

TRBJ1-5,TRBD1,.,TRBV5-1,CASSVGQGDQPQHF,TGCGCCAGCAGCGTGGGACAGGGGGACCAGCCCCAGCATTTT
TRBJ1-2,.,.,TRBV25-1,CASSEYKTAYGYTF,TGTGCCAGCAGTGAATATAAGACAGCATATGGCTACACCTTC
TRBJ2-5,TRBD1,.,TRBV7-8,CASSFDRVGETQYF,TGTGCCAGCAGCTTCGACAGGGTGGGAGAGACCCAGTACTTC
TRBJ2-5,.,.,TRBV6-5,CASSYSTLQETQYF,TGTGCCAGCAGTTACTCGACACTCCAAGAGACCCAGTACTTC
TRBJ1-1,.,.,TRBV28,CASSLPPPHLRRVNTEAFF,TGTGCCAGCAGTTTACCTCCCCCGCATTTAAGGCGGGTGAACACTGAAGCTTTCTTT
TRBJ2-7,.,once,TRBV12-3/TRBV12-4,CASSSRQEQYF,TGTGCCAGCAGTTCGCGACAGGAGCAGTACTTC
TRBJ1-5,.,few,TRBV19,CASSIEGGQQPQHF,TGTGCCAGTAGTATTGAGGGGGGGCAGCAGCCCCAGCATTTT
TRBJ2-2,TRBD1,.,TRBV7-9,CASKAGGTGELFF,TGTGCCAGCAAGGCAGGGGGAACCGGGGAGCTGTTTTTT
TRBJ2-7,.,.,TRBV28,CASSLTGIRNEQYF,TGTGCCAGCAGTTTAACGGGGATTCGGAACGAGCAGTACTTC
TRBJ2-5,.,.,TRBV6-5,CASSYSVQSKETQYF,TGTGCCAGCAGTTACTCAGTACAGTCCAAAGAGACCCAGTACTTC
TRBJ1-2,.,.,TRBV6-2/TRBV6-3,CASSYQSRGTNYGYTF,TGTGCCAGCAGTTACCAATCACGGGGGACGAACTATGGCTACACCTTC
TRBJ2-2,.,.,TRBV7-7,CASSSGPTGELFF,TGTGCTAGCAGCTCAGGGCCGACCGGGGAGCTGTTTTTT
TRBJ2-7,TRBD2,once,TRBV27,CASKNAASGGYEQYF,TGTGCCAGCAAGAATGCGGCTAGCGGGGGCTACGAGCAGTACTTC
TRBJ2-1,.,.,TRBV3-1/TRBV3-2,CASSQERGRPPPNEQFF,TGTGCCAGCAGCCAAGAGCGGGGGCGGCCCCCCCCGAATGAGCAGTTCTTC
TRBJ1-2,.,.,TRBV3-1/TRBV3-2,CASSPGHGTYGYTF,TGTGCCAGCAGCCCGGGACACGGGACCTATGGCTACACCTTC
TRBJ1-2,TRBD1,.,TRBV19,CASSIRQGNYGYTF,TGTGCCAGTAGTATCCGACAGGGTAACTATGGCTACACCTTC
TRBJ2-7,.,.,TRBV10-3,CATGDNPYEQYF,TGTGCCACCGGGGACAACCCCTACGAGCAGTACTTC
TRBJ1-5,TRBD1,.,TRBV18,CASSPTGGNQPQHF,TGTGCCAGCTCACCGACAGGGGGCAATCAGCCCCAGCATTTT
TRBJ1-2,.,.,TRBV7-9,CASSPTQGNYGYTF,TGTGCCAGCAGCCCGACCCAGGGAAACTATGGCTACACCTTC
TRBJ1-6,.,.,TRBV7-8,CASSSTIAGEYNSPLHF,TGTGCCAGCAGCTCCACAATAGCCGGGGAGTATAATTCACCCCTCCACTTT
TRBJ2-1,TRBD2,.,TRBV9,CASSGGLAGMNEQFF,TGTGCCAGCAGCGGCGGACTAGCGGGGATGAATGAGCAGTTCTTC
TRBJ2-2,.,.,TRBV11-2,CASSPNTGELFF,TGTGCCAGCAGCCCAAACACCGGGGAGCTGTTTTTT
TRBJ1-2,.,.,TRBV14,CASSSGEVRYGYTF,TGTGCCAGCAGCTCCGGGGAGGTTCGCTATGGCTACACCTTC
TRBJ1-5,.,.,TRBV2,CASSDVSQGGQPQHF,TGTGCCAGCAGTGATGTAAGTCAGGGTGGACAGCCCCAGCATTTT
TRBJ1-1,TRBD1,.,TRBV11-2,CASSQTGGTEAFF,TGTGCCAGCAGTCAAACAGGGGGAACTGAAGCTTTCTTT
TRBJ1-2,.,.,TRBV6-6,CASSYADGSQGGYTF,TGTGCCAGCAGTTACGCGGACGGTAGTCAGGGTGGCTACACCTTC
TRBJ1-2,.,.,TRBV12-3/TRBV12-4,CASSLFSNGYTF,TGTGCCAGCAGTTTATTCAGTAATGGCTACACCTTC
TRBJ1-1,TRBD1,.,TRBV6-5,CASSYRTGQKAFF,TGTGCCAGCAGTTACCGGACAGGGCAGAAAGCTTTCTTT
TRBJ2-7,.,.,TRBV7-8,CASSLASLTYEQYF,TGTGCCAGCAGCTTAGCGAGCCTCACCTACGAGCAGTACTTC
TRBJ1-1,TRBD1,once,TRBV7-9,CASSPYGTGSTEAFF,TGTGCCAGCAGCCCATATGGGACAGGGTCCACTGAAGCTTTCTTT
TRBJ2-7,TRBD2,.,TRBV28,CASSPRTSGGARQYF,TGTGCCAGCAGTCCGCGGACTAGCGGGGGAGCGCGGCAGTACTTC
TRBJ1-1,.,once,TRBV19,CASSAQGALSAFF,TGTGCCAGTAGTGCACAGGGTGCCCTCAGCGCTTTCTTT
TRBJ2-7,TRBD2,.,TRBV7-8,CASSPLAPGTSGRGRDEQYF,TGTGCCAGCAGCCCCCTCGCACCCGGGACTAGCGGGAGAGGAAGGGACGAGCAGTACTTC
TRBJ2-5,TRBD1,.,TRBV5-4,CASSTDRGETQYF,TGTGCCAGCAGCACGGACAGGGGCGAGACCCAGTACTTC
TRBJ1-4,.,.,TRBV28,CASSFAGVTNEKLFF,TGTGCCAGCAGTTTCGCGGGAGTAACTAATGAAAAACTGTTTTTT
TRBJ2-1,TRBD2,.,TRBV10-2,CASSESWLAGNEQFF,TGCGCCAGCAGTGAGTCGTGGCTAGCGGGCAATGAGCAGTTCTTC
TRBJ1-4,.,once,TRBV6-6,CASSYQRTNEKLFF,TGTGCCAGCAGTTACCAGAGGACTAATGAAAAACTGTTTTTT
TRBJ1-6,TRBD1,.,TRBV28,CASSSSGTANSPLHF,TGTGCCAGCAGTTCCTCCGGGACAGCTAATTCACCCCTCCACTTT
TRBJ1-5,.,.,TRBV19,CASSIASRNNQPQHF,TGTGCCAGTAGTATAGCATCCAGAAACAATCAGCCCCAGCATTTT
TRBJ2-3,.,.,TRBV4-1,CASSQGALLTDTQYF,TGCGCCAGCAGCCAGGGAGCGTTGCTCACAGATACGCAGTATTTT
TRBJ2-3,.,.,TRBV5-1,CASSTWGQDHADTQYF,TGCGCCAGCAGCACATGGGGCCAGGATCATGCAGATACGCAGTATTTT
TRBJ2-4,.,once,TRBV7-2,CASSPPRIEWIAKNIQYF,TGTGCCAGCAGCCCCCCTAGAATAGAGTGGATAGCCAAAAACATTCAGTACTTC
TRBJ2-2,.,.,TRBV5-1,CASSLDRSEHRELFF,TGCGCCAGCAGCTTGGACCGATCGGAGCACCGGGAGCTGTTTTTT
TRBJ1-1,TRBD1,.,TRBV7-9,CASSFRRMGTGGGNTEAFF,TGTGCCAGCAGCTTCAGACGTATGGGGACAGGAGGAGGAAACACTGAAGCTTTCTTT
TRBJ1-5,.,.,TRBV10-3,CAIRGDSNQPQHF,TGTGCCATCAGGGGCGATAGCAATCAGCCCCAGCATTTT
TRBJ1-2,.,.,TRBV4-3,CASSQDILTGNYGYTF,TGCGCCAGCAGCCAAGATATCCTGACAGGAAACTATGGCTACACCTTC
TRBJ2-5,TRBD2,.,TRBV23-1,CASSQSPSGDETQYF,TGCGCCAGCAGTCAATCTCCTAGCGGGGATGAGACCCAGTACTTC
TRBJ1-1,.,.,TRBV7-6,CASSLTRVDTEAFF,TGTGCCAGCAGCTTGACTCGCGTGGACACTGAAGCTTTCTTT
TRBJ2-5,.,.,TRBV19,CASSPRDNQETQYF,TGTGCCAGTAGCCCCCGGGACAATCAAGAGACCCAGTACTTC
TRBJ1-5,TRBD1,.,TRBV28,CASSLQTGHSNQPQHF,TGTGCCAGCAGTTTACAGACAGGGCATAGCAATCAGCCCCAGCATTTT